These T cell receptor beta chains were read from a single sample in a study of shared clonotypes between healthy human individuals. The assay was immunoSEQ multiplex PCR, and TCRdb's table has in-frame clones only and misses some. The sample consists of nearly 2 million clones, about 95% of them appearing once. Sequencing was carried out using naive CD8+ T cells sorted from blood. The source of these receptors is a man between 18 and 35 years old in good health. Both conserved end residues are part of each CDR3. D genes are given only for firm matches. Clone sizes are given selectively: once, few, many, or a class where the clone is expanded.

j_call | clone_size | v_call | d_call | cdr3_nt | cdr3_aa
TRBJ2-1 | NA | TRBV5-1 | TRBD1 | TGCGCCAGCAGCAGCCCGGGACAGAGCTCCTACAATGAGCAGTTCTTC | CASSSPGQSSYNEQFF
TRBJ1-5 | NA | TRBV28 | TRBD1 | TGTGCCAGCAGTTTAGGGACAGGGGTTCAGCCCCAGCATTTT | CASSLGTGVQPQHF
TRBJ1-2 | NA | TRBV18 | TRBD1 | TGTGCCAGCTCACCCGGGACAGGGGCCTATGGCTACACCTTC | CASSPGTGAYGYTF
TRBJ1-3 | NA | TRBV19 | NA | TGTGCCAGTAGTATGGGTCAGACGACTGGAAACACCATATATTTT | CASSMGQTTGNTIYF
TRBJ2-1 | NA | TRBV9 | NA | TGTGCCAGCAGCGTAGACCACCTTTTGAATGAGCAGTTCTTC | CASSVDHLLNEQFF
TRBJ2-1 | NA | TRBV27 | TRBD2 | TGTGCTACGATCCGGCGGGAGGGGGCCTACAATGAGCAGTTCTTC | CATIRREGAYNEQFF
TRBJ2-6 | NA | TRBV19 | NA | TGTGCCAGTAGTGACAGATTCTCTGGGGCCAACGTCCTGACTTTC | CASSDRFSGANVLTF
TRBJ2-1 | NA | TRBV9 | NA | TGTGCCAGCAGCGTAGGACTAGAGTATCTACATGAGCAGTTCTTC | CASSVGLEYLHEQFF
TRBJ2-3 | NA | TRBV5-1 | NA | TGCGCCAGCAGCTTGGAGTGGACTTCACACACAGATACGCAGTATTTT | CASSLEWTSHTDTQYF
TRBJ1-1 | NA | TRBV2 | NA | TGTGCCAGCAGTGATCACAGGGCATTGGGCACTGAAGCTTTCTTT | CASSDHRALGTEAFF
TRBJ2-1 | NA | TRBV27 | TRBD2 | TGTGCCAGCAGTTCGGGACTAGCGGGGGGGCTTGAGCAGTTCTTC | CASSSGLAGGLEQFF
TRBJ2-5 | NA | TRBV5-4 | TRBD1 | TGTGCCAGCAGGACCCTAGGGACAGCCCAAGAGACCCAGTACTTC | CASRTLGTAQETQYF
TRBJ1-2 | few | TRBV14 | NA | TGTGCCAGCAGCCAGGCCGTCGGCTATGGCTACACCTTC | CASSQAVGYGYTF
TRBJ1-2 | NA | TRBV4-3 | NA | TGCGCCAGCAGCCACTACAGGGCTTCTAACTATGGCTACACCTTC | CASSHYRASNYGYTF
TRBJ1-1 | NA | TRBV6-5 | NA | TGTGCCAGCAGTTACATAAGGGGGGAAGCTTTCTTT | CASSYIRGEAFF
TRBJ2-2 | NA | TRBV7-7 | NA | TGTGCTAGCAGTCAAGGGTGGGGTTCGAACACCGGGGAGCTGTTTTTT | CASSQGWGSNTGELFF
TRBJ1-5 | once | TRBV19 | NA | TGTGCCAGTACCCCGACAGATAGCAATCAGCCCCAGCATTTT | CASTPTDSNQPQHF
TRBJ2-2 | NA | TRBV30 | TRBD2 | TGTGCCTGGAGTGCAAGCTGGGAGGGCCCTCCCGGGGAGCTGTTTTTT | CAWSASWEGPPGELFF
TRBJ2-1 | NA | TRBV5-1 | NA | TGCGCCAGCAGCTTGGAGGGCCCTTACAATGAGCAGTTCTTC | CASSLEGPYNEQFF
TRBJ1-1 | NA | TRBV10-1 | NA | TGCGCCAGCAGTGAGTGGCACAGACCGAACATGAACACTGAAGCTTTCTTT | CASSEWHRPNMNTEAFF
TRBJ1-2 | NA | TRBV29-1 | NA | TGCAGCGTTGCGGGGGGAACAGCAGATAACTATGGCTACACCTTC | CSVAGGTADNYGYTF
TRBJ2-1 | NA | TRBV5-1 | NA | TGCGCCAGCAGCTTGGAGCTGGGGTACAATGAGCAGTTCTTC | CASSLELGYNEQFF
TRBJ2-3 | NA | TRBV6-5 | NA | TGTGCCAGCAGTTACATGCGGGGCACAGATACGCAGTATTTT | CASSYMRGTDTQYF
TRBJ1-1 | NA | TRBV29-1 | TRBD1 | TGCAGCGTTGCGGGACAGGGCGGGACTGAAGCTTTCTTT | CSVAGQGGTEAFF
TRBJ1-5 | NA | TRBV2 | NA | TGTGCCAGCCTTCCTCCTCGGCAGGGAAAAGGGGTGCAGCTGGATCAGCCCCAGCATTTT | CASLPPRQGKGVQLDQPQHF
TRBJ2-1 | NA | TRBV28 | TRBD2 | TGTGCCAGCAGTTTACCCGGACTAGATTACAATGAGCAGTTCTTC | CASSLPGLDYNEQFF
TRBJ2-7 | NA | TRBV27 | TRBD2 | TGTGCCAGCAGTTTGGACGGGGGGAACTACGAGCAGTACTTC | CASSLDGGNYEQYF
TRBJ2-7 | NA | TRBV15 | NA | TGTGCCACCAGCATAACCCCGGAGGAAGACTACGAGCAGTACTTC | CATSITPEEDYEQYF
TRBJ2-5 | NA | TRBV6-1 | NA | TGTGCCAGCAGTGTAATAGCCAACCAAGAGACCCAGTACTTC | CASSVIANQETQYF
TRBJ2-3 | NA | TRBV5-4 | TRBD2 | TGTGCCAGCTATCCTTTAGCGGGGGGGCCGACAGATACGCAGTATTTT | CASYPLAGGPTDTQYF
TRBJ2-5 | NA | TRBV2 | TRBD1 | TGTGCCAGCAGGCAGACTCCGGGACAGGGCAGGGAGACCCAGTACTTC | CASRQTPGQGRETQYF
TRBJ2-2 | NA | TRBV28 | TRBD1 | TGTGCCAGCAGTTATAGGACAGGGAGAAGGGACACCGGGGAGCTGTTTTTT | CASSYRTGRRDTGELFF
TRBJ1-2 | NA | TRBV27 | NA | TGTGCCAGCAGTTTACGCTCGGGGGGCCTATTTAACTATGGCTACACCTTC | CASSLRSGGLFNYGYTF
TRBJ1-1 | NA | TRBV27 | TRBD1 | TGTGCCAGCAGAACCTGGACAGGGAACACTGAAGCTTTCTTT | CASRTWTGNTEAFF
TRBJ2-5 | NA | TRBV7-3 | TRBD2 | TGTGCCAGCAGCTTAAACGGGGGGGCGTCGGAGACCCAGTACTTC | CASSLNGGASETQYF
TRBJ1-1 | NA | TRBV6-1 | NA | TGTGCCTGCGGAGGCGGGACAAGAGCTTTCTTT | CACGGGTRAFF
TRBJ2-1 | NA | TRBV5-5 | TRBD2 | TGTGCCAGCAGCTGGCTAGCGGGAAGCTACAATGAGCAGTTCTTC | CASSWLAGSYNEQFF
TRBJ1-1 | NA | TRBV6-4 | NA | TGTGCCAGCAGTGATTCGGTGAACACTGAAGCTTTCTTT | CASSDSVNTEAFF
TRBJ2-3 | NA | TRBV5-6 | NA | TGTGCCAGCAGCCGGGAAACTAGCACAGATACGCAGTATTTT | CASSRETSTDTQYF
TRBJ2-7 | NA | TRBV5-6 | TRBD2 | TGTGCCAGCAGCTTGGGGGGACTAGCGGGGAACTACGAGCAGTACTTC | CASSLGGLAGNYEQYF
TRBJ2-3 | NA | TRBV28 | TRBD1 | TGTGCCAGCACCAAGGGGGCGCAGAGCACAGATACGCAGTATTTT | CASTKGAQSTDTQYF
TRBJ2-5 | NA | TRBV4-1 | NA | TGCGCCAGCAGCCAAGACCGCGGCCCGCTTCAAGAGACCCAGTACTTC | CASSQDRGPLQETQYF
TRBJ1-2 | NA | TRBV14 | TRBD1 | TGTGCCAGCAGCCACCTGACAGGGGGCCCGGGTTATGGCTACACCTTC | CASSHLTGGPGYGYTF
TRBJ1-6 | NA | TRBV2 | NA | TGTGCCAGCAGTGAATATCTAGGGGTTGGGGATTCACCCCTCCACTTT | CASSEYLGVGDSPLHF
TRBJ2-1 | NA | TRBV4-3 | NA | TGCGCCAGCTCACGATATTATGACAGTAATGAGCAGTTCTTC | CASSRYYDSNEQFF